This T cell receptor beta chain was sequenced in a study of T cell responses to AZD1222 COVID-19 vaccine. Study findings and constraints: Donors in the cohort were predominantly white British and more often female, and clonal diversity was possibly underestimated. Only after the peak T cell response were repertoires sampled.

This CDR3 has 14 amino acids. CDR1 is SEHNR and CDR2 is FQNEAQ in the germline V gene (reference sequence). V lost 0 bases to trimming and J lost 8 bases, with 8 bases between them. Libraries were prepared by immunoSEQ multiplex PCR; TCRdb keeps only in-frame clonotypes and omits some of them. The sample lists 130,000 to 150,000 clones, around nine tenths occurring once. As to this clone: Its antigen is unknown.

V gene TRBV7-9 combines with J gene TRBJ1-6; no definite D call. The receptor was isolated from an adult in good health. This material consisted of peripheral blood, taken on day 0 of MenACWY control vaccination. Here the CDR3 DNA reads TGTGCCAGCAGCTTAGCCAGTCGCCATTCACCCCTCCACTTT. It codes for CASSLASRHSPLHF.